The clone carrying this T cell receptor beta chain is medium-sized. Its antigen remains unidentified. The CDR3 is 13 residues long. Germline CDR1 SSHAT, CDR2 FNYEAQ (reference sequence). V was clipped by 5 bases and J by 6 bases, with 14 bases between them. The data derive from a study of neoadjuvant nivolumab and ipilimumab in lung cancer. Study conclusions and caveats: Compared with tumor-adjacent uninvolved lung, resected tumors showed greater richness and clonality. A small number of samples were TCR sequenced. Pretherapy blood TCR richness correlated positively with resected tumor richness.

The assay was immunoSEQ multiplex PCR, and TCRdb's table has in-frame clones only and misses some. The sample includes about 18,000 clones, approximately 73% of them seen just once. The J gene is TRBJ2-7, the V gene TRBV7-7; no firm D call. The sequences come from tumor tissue, collected after neoadjuvant nivolumab, alone or with ipilimumab, at or shortly before surgery. This TCR was sampled from an adult with non-small cell lung cancer. CDR3 coding DNA: TGTGCCAGCAGCCGGACGGTCCAGAGCGAGCAGTACTTC. It yields the protein CASSRTVQSEQYF.